This T cell receptor (beta chain) came from a study of response to subunit inactivated influenza vaccine. Study outcomes and limitations: The authors suggested that every seasonal influenza vaccination recruits few new T cells.

A single record per CDR3 protein comes from TCRdb applying MiXCR to the RT-PCR reads. The repertoire includes 650,000 to 800,000 distinct CDR3 sequences, roughly 14% of them detected once, and 5.5% to 7% sits in the top ten. V shed 4 bases and J 4 bases; nucleotides not matched to a gene: 8. The CDR3 covers 15 residues. Germline loops: CDR1 SGHRS, CDR2 YFSETQ. In regard to this clonotype: The antigen is undetermined.

The source was PBMCs from blood, collected less than 15 days before vaccination. The chain couples TRBV5-1 to TRBJ1-3, with 7 positions matching TRBD1. This receptor was obtained from a man in his fifties who received an inactivated influenza vaccine. The CDR3 coding sequence is TGCGCCAGCAGCCGTGAGGGGGCGAAAGGAAACACCATATATTTT. Translation: CASSREGAKGNTIYF.